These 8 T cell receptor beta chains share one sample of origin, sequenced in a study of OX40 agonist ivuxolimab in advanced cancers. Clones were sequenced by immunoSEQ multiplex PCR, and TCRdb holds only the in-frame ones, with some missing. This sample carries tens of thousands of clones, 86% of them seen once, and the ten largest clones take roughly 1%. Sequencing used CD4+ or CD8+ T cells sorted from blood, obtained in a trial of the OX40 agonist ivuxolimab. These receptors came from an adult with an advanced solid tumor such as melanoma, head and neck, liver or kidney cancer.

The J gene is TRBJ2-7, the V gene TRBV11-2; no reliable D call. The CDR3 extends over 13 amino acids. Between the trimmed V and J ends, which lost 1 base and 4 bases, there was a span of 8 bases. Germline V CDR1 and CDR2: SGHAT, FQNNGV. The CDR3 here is CASSLVFRYEQYF. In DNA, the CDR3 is TGTGCCAGCAGCTTAGTGTTTAGGTACGAGCAGTACTTC. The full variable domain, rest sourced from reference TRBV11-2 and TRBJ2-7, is EAGVAQSPRYKIIEKRQSVAFWCNPISGHATLYWYQQILGQGPKLLIQFQNNGVVDDSQLPKDRFSAERLKGVDSTLKIQPAKLEDSAVYLCASSLVFRYEQYFGPGTRLTVT.

CDR3 coding DNA: TGTGCCAGCGGAGATAATAATTCACCCCTCCACTTT. Amino acid sequence: CASGDNNSPLHF. The chain employs TRBV6-6 and TRBJ1-6, with D unclear. CDR1 is MNHNY, CDR2 SVGAGI, per germline (reference sequence). The CDR3 has 12 residues. V was pared by 8 bases and J by 5 bases, with 7 bases between.

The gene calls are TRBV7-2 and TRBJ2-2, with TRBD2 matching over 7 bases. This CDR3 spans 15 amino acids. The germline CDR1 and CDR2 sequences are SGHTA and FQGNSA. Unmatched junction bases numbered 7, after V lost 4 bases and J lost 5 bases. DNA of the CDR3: TGTGCCAGCAGCTCGGGACTATGGAGGACCGGGGAGCTGTTTTTT. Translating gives CASSSGLWRTGELFF.

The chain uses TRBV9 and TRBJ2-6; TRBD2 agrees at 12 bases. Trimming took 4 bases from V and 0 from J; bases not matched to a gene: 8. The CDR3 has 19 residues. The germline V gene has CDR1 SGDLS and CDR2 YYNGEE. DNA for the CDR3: TGTGCCAGCAGCTTAAAGACTAGCGGGGGACCCTCTGGGGCCAACGTCCTGACTTTC. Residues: CASSLKTSGGPSGANVLTF.

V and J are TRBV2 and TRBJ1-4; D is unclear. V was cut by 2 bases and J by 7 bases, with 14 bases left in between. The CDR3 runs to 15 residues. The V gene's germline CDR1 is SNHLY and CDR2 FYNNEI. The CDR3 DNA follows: TGTGCCAGCAGTGAACGTTTTGAGGGTGGTGAAAAACTGTTTTTT. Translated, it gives CASSERFEGGEKLFF.

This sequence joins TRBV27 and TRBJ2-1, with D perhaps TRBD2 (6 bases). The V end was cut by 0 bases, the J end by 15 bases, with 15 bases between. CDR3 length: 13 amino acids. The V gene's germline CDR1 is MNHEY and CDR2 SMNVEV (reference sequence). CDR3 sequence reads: CASSLSPRLDTFF. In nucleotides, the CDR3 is TGTGCCAGCAGTTTATCCCCCCGACTAGATACGTTCTTC.

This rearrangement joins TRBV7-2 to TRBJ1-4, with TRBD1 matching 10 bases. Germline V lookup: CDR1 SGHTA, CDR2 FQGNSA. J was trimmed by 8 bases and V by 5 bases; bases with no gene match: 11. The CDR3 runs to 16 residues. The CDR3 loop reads CASSAGTGAGREKLFF. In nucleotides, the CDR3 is TGTGCCAGCAGCGCCGGGACAGGGGCGGGTAGGGAAAAACTGTTTTTT. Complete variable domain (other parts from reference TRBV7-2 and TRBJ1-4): GAGVSQSPSNKVTEKGKDVELRCDPISGHTALYWYRQSLGQGLEFLIYFQGNSAPDKSGLPSDRFSAERTGGSVSTLTIQRTQQEDSAVYLCASSAGTGAGREKLFFGSGTQLSVL.

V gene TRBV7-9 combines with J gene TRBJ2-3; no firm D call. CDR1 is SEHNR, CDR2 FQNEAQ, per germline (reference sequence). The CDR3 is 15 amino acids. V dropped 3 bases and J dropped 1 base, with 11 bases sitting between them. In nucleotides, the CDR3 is TGTGCCAGCAGCTTTGTCCGTAGGGGCACAGATACGCAGTATTTT. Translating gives CASSFVRRGTDTQYF.